The clone carrying this T cell receptor beta chain was seen only a few times. What it binds is unknown. Molecular-barcoded quantitative 5'-RACE produced these TCR beta libraries. TCRdb re-called the 5' RACE reads through MiXCR, storing one row per CDR3 protein. The sample holds over 150,000 distinct CDR3 sequences; 9.5% to 15% are singletons and the top ten take 16%. The entry originates in a study of CD8 T cells in ankylosing spondylitis. The CDR3 covers 22 residues. CDR1 and CDR2 from the germline V gene are MNHEY and SVGEGT. Trimming took 2 bases from V and 5 from J; bases not matched to a gene: 24. Findings of the study overall: Those disease-linked clones were CD8+; they were also relatively rare in peripheral blood. In ankylosing spondylitis patients, matched synovial fluid reportedly showed significant enrichment of disease-linked clones. Blood of patients with ankylosing spondylitis appeared to be characterized by a TCR beta motif of eight or nine highly homologous variants.

The genes are TRBV6-2 or TRBV6-3 and TRBJ2-3, with 11 bases fitting TRBD2. This receptor was taken from a male donor with ankylosing spondylitis or in good health (not recorded which). Sequencing input: blood, either unsorted or a sorted T cell fraction (not recorded which). The CDR3: CASSYGEEVRLAGLFKGDTQYF. The CDR3 DNA follows: TGTGCCAGCAGTTACGGGGAGGAGGTCCGACTAGCGGGGCTCTTCAAGGGAGATACGCAGTATTTT.